This T cell receptor beta chain was recorded in a study of early T cells in non-severe SARS-CoV-2 infection. This clonotype was seen only a few times. Germline V lookup: CDR1 SGHRS, CDR2 YFSETQ. Trimming took 0 bases from V and 9 from J; bases not matched to a gene: 6. The CDR3 is 14 residues long. Researchers attached unique molecular identifiers to individual cDNA molecules. TCRdb re-called the 5' RACE reads with MiXCR, one entry per CDR3 protein. The sample comprises 50,000 or so distinct CDR3 sequences, 8% to 8.5% of which are singletons, and about 9% rests with the top ten. The sample taken for sequencing was whole blood. The rearrangement links TRBV5-1 to TRBJ2-5; 9 bases fit TRBD2. The sequence came from an adult who was a healthcare worker with PCR-confirmed SARS-CoV-2 infection or an uninfected control (not recorded which). DNA of the CDR3: TGCGCCAGCAGCTTGGTGGGGACTAGCTTGGCCCAGTACTTC. Its protein product is CASSLVGTSLAQYF.